The T cell receptor beta chain under discussion was sequenced for a study of blood T cell repertoires in COVID-19. As for the study in general: The United States, Italy and Spain supplied acute and convalescent COVID-19 samples.

Per the original methods: Reference gene primer amplification in the assay estimated nucleated cell counts. The table came from immunoSEQ multiplex PCR; TCRdb's copy has only in-frame clones and leaves some out. V and J calls and clone size are given by that table; D and trimming were obtained from the DNA. The data hold roughly 300,000 clones, with roughly nine tenths observed a single time. Sequenced sample: peripheral blood. This clonotype was obtained from a woman between 25 and 40 years old with COVID-19, enrolled during active disease.

CDR3 region: CASSSRGLAGTGELFF. The CDR3 nucleotides are TGTGCCAGCAGCTCACGGGGACTAGCGGGCACCGGGGAGCTGTTTTTT. The gene calls are TRBV7-3 and TRBJ2-2, with 12 bases matching TRBD2. Germline V gives CDR1 SGHTA, CDR2 FQGTGA. The CDR3 runs to 16 residues. Trimming removed 4 bases from V and 4 bases from J; junction bases left unmatched: 4. Drawing the rest from reference TRBV7-3 and TRBJ2-2, the complete variable domain is GAGVSQTPSNKVTEKGKYVELRCDPISGHTALYWYRQSLGQGPEFLIYFQGTGAADDSGLPNDRFFAVRPEGSVSTLKIQRTERGDSAVYLCASSSRGLAGTGELFFGEGSRLTVL.